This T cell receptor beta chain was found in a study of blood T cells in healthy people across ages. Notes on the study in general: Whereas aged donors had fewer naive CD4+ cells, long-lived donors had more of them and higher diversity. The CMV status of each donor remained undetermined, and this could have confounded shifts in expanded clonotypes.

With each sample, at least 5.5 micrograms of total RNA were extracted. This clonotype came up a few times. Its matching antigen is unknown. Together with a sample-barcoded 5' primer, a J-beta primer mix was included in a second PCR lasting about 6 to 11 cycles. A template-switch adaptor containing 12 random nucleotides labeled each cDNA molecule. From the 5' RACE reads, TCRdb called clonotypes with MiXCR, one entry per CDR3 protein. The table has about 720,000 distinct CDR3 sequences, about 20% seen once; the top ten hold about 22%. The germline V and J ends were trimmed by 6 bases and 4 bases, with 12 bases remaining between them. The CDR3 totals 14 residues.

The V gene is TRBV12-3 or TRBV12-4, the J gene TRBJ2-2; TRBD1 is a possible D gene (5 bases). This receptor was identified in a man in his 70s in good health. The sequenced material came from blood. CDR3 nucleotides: TGTGCCAGCAGCTGGCAGGGCGGCACCGGGGAGCTGTTTTTT. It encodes CASSWQGGTGELFF.